One and the same sample provided the 3 T cell receptor beta chains below, sequenced in a study of blood T cell repertoires in COVID-19. Sequencing was performed with immunoSEQ multiplex PCR; in TCRdb, only in-frame clones are kept and a portion is missing. The sample comprises nearly 350,000 clones, over 70% of which are singletons, and roughly 6.3% rests with the top ten. The specimen was peripheral blood. Every receptor here comes from a woman aged 50 to 60 with COVID-19, enrolled during active disease.

The J gene is TRBJ1-1, the V gene TRBV2; tentatively, D is TRBD1 (5 bases). V lost 2 bases to trimming and J lost 8 bases, with 21 bases between them. CDR3 length: 16 amino acids. CDR1 and CDR2 (germline): SNHLY, FYNNEI. The CDR3 DNA is TGTGCCAGCAGTGAATGGAGGGGAAGGTGTTCTTGGGAAGCTTTCTTT. It encodes CASSEWRGRCSWEAFF. Drawing the rest from reference TRBV2 and TRBJ1-1, the complete variable domain is EPEVTQTPSHQVTQMGQEVILRCVPISNHLYFYWYRQILGQKVEFLVSFYNNEISEKSEIFDDQFSVERPDGSNFTLKIRSTKLEDSAMYFCASSEWRGRCSWEAFFGQGTRLTVV.

Regarding this clone: Only one base separates this from a far larger clonotype, so it likely reflects a read error. This chain connects TRBV13 to TRBJ2-7; the D is unclear. Trimming pared 3 bases from V and 3 bases from J, leaving 3 bases between. Germline loops: CDR1 PRHDT, CDR2 FYEKMQ (reference sequence). The CDR3 consists of 11 residues. CDR3 in DNA: TGTGCCAGCAGCTTCCTCTACGAGCAGTACTTC. This sequence encodes CASSFLYEQYF.

V and J are TRBV4-1 and TRBJ2-1; 9 bases are shared with TRBD2. Germline V lookup: CDR1 MGHRA, CDR2 YSYEKL. With V trimmed by 1 base and J by 0 bases, 4 bases remained unmatched. The CDR3 is 17 amino acids. The CDR3 reads CASSQGLAGNSYNEQFF. The CDR3 coding sequence is TGCGCCAGCAGCCAAGGGCTAGCGGGGAACTCCTACAATGAGCAGTTCTTC.